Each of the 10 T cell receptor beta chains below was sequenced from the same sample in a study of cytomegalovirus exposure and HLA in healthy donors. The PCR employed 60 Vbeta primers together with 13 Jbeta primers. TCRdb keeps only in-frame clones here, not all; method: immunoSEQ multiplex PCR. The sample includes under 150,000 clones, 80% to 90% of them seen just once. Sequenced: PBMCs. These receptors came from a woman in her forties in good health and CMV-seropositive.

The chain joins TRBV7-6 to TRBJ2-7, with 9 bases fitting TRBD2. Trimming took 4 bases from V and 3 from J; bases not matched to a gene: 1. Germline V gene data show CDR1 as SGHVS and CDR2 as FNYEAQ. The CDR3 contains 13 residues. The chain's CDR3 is CASSSLAGYEQYF. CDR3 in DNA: TGTGCCAGCAGCTCACTAGCGGGCTACGAGCAGTACTTC.

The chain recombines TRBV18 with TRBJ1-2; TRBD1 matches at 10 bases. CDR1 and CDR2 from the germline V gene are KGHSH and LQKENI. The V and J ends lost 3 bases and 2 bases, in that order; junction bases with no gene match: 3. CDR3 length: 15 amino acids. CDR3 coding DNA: TGTGCCAGCTCACCCTGGGGACAGGGGAACTATGGCTACACCTTC. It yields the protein CASSPWGQGNYGYTF.

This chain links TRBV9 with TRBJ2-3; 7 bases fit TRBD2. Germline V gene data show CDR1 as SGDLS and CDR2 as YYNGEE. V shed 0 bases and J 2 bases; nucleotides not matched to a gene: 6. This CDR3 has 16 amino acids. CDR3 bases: TGTGCCAGCAGCGTAGATCCTAGCGGATACACAGATACGCAGTATTTT. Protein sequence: CASSVDPSGYTDTQYF.

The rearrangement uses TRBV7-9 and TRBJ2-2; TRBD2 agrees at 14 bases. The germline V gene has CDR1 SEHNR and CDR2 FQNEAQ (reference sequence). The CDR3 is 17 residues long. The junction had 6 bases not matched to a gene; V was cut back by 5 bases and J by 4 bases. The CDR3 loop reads CASSTGLAGDLTGELFF. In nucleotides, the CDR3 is TGTGCCAGCAGCACGGGACTAGCGGGAGACCTCACCGGGGAGCTGTTTTTT. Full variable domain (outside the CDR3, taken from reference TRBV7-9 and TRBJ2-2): DTGVSQNPRHKITKRGQNVTFRCDPISEHNRLYWYRQTLGQGPEFLTYFQNEAQLEKSRLLSDRFSAERPKGSFSTLEIQRTEQGDSAMYLCASSTGLAGDLTGELFFGEGSRLTVL.

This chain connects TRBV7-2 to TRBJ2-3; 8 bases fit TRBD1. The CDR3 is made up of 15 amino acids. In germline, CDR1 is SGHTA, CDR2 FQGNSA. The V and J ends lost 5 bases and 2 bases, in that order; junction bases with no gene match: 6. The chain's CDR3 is CASSTTGEITDTQYF. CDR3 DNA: TGTGCCAGCAGCACGACAGGGGAAATCACAGATACGCAGTATTTT.

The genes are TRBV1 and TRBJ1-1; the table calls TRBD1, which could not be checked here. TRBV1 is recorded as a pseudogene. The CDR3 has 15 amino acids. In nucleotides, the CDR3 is TGCACCAGCCTACAACCTGGACAGCAGAACACTGAAGCTTTCTTT. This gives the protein CTSLQPGQQNTEAFF.

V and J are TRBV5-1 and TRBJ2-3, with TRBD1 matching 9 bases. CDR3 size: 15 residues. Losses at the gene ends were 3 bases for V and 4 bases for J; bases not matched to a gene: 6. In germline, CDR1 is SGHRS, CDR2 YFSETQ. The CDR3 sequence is CASSSGQGVADTQYF. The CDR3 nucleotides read TGCGCCAGCAGCTCGGGACAGGGCGTAGCAGATACGCAGTATTTT.

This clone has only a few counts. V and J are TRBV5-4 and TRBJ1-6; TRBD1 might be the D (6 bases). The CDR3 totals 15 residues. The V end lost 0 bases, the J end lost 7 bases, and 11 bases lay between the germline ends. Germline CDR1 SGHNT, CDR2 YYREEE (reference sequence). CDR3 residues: CASSLAATGNSPLHF. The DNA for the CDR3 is TGTGCCAGCAGCTTGGCCGCGACAGGAAATTCACCCCTCCACTTT.

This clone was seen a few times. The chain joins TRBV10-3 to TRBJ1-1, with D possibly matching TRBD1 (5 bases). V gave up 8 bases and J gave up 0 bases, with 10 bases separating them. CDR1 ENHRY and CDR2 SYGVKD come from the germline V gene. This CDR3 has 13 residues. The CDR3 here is CAIVGALNTEAFF. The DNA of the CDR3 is TGTGCCATCGTAGGGGCCCTGAACACTGAAGCTTTCTTT.

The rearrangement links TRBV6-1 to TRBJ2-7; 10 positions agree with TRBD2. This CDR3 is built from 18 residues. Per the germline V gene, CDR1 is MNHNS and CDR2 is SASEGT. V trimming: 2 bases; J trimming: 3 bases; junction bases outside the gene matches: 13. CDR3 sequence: CASSESGGKRGGDYEQYF. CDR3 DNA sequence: TGTGCCAGCAGTGAATCGGGGGGAAAGCGGGGGGGCGACTACGAGCAGTACTTC.